This TCR beta chain is from a study of T cell changes during pregnancy in multiple sclerosis. Sequencing was performed with immunoSEQ multiplex PCR; in TCRdb, only in-frame clones are kept and a portion is missing. This sample has approximately 50,000 clones, with 92% found just once. The CDR3 spans 17 residues. Per the germline V gene, CDR1 is SGHAT and CDR2 is FQNNGV. Trimming pared 1 base from V and 2 bases from J, leaving 15 bases between. Sequences were derived from CD4+ T cells from peripheral blood mononuclear cells, sampled after pregnancy. The receptor comes from a female donor with multiple sclerosis, enrolled in a pregnancy study. This rearrangement joins TRBV11-2 to TRBJ2-1, with D maybe TRBD2 (5 bases). CDR3 bases: TGTGCCAGCAGCTTAGCGGGAACCTTCTTCACCTACAATGAGCAGTTCTTC. Translated, it gives CASSLAGTFFTYNEQFF.